The 21 T cell receptor beta chains reported below all come from one sample, sequenced in a study of cytomegalovirus exposure and HLA in healthy donors. The study ran its PCR with 60 Vbeta and 13 Jbeta primers. Measured with immunoSEQ multiplex PCR; TCRdb has only the in-frame clones, and not every one. This table has 130,000 to 150,000 clones, about 73% appearing once. Sequenced: PBMCs. These receptors originate from a man in his forties in good health and CMV-seropositive.

This chain connects TRBV4-2 to TRBJ1-4, with 9 bases lining up with TRBD1. J gave up 7 bases and V 0 bases, and 9 bases lay outside the gene matches. Germline CDR1 and CDR2: LGHNA and YNFKEQ. The CDR3 is made up of 17 amino acids. CDR3 region: CASSQEGDRVGSEKLFF. CDR3 coding DNA: TGTGCCAGCAGCCAAGAGGGGGACAGGGTGGGGAGTGAAAAACTGTTTTTT.

The J gene is TRBJ2-7, the V gene TRBV7-3, with 8 nucleotides matching TRBD2. Germline V lookup: CDR1 SGHTA, CDR2 FQGTGA. The length of the CDR3 is 14 residues. V shed 5 bases, J shed 0 bases, and the junction held 3 bases outside the gene matches. The CDR3 loop reads CASSLSGDSYEQYF. In nucleotides, the CDR3 is TGTGCCAGCAGCCTTAGCGGGGACTCCTACGAGCAGTACTTC.

J is TRBJ2-3 and V is TRBV9; D may be TRBD1 (6 bases). V was pared by 4 bases and J by 0 bases, with 15 bases between. The germline gives CDR1 SGDLS, CDR2 YYNGEE. The CDR3 has 16 amino acids. CDR3 in DNA: TGTGCCAGCAGCCCCCGATTGGGACAAAGCACAGATACGCAGTATTTT. Translation gives CASSPRLGQSTDTQYF.

This chain connects TRBV27 to TRBJ1-2; 9 nucleotides line up with TRBD1. Germline trimming cut 5 bases from V and 5 bases from J; bases unmatched to any gene: 12. The CDR3 consists of 16 residues. Germline V lookup: CDR1 MNHEY, CDR2 SMNVEV (reference sequence). This CDR3 reads CASSPNPRTGAYGYTF. CDR3 bases: TGTGCCAGCAGTCCAAACCCCAGGACAGGGGCGTATGGCTACACCTTC.

The rearrangement joins TRBV5-1 to TRBJ2-7; TRBD2 matches at 7 bases. With V trimmed by 7 bases and J by 2 bases, 15 bases remained unmatched. Germline values: CDR1 SGHRS, CDR2 YFSETQ. The CDR3 extends over 16 amino acids. This chain's CDR3 is CASALSASGIAYEQYF. The CDR3 nucleotides read TGCGCCAGCGCACTCTCCGCGAGCGGGATCGCCTACGAGCAGTACTTC.

The chain couples TRBV7-3 to TRBJ2-2; possible D gene TRBD1, 6 bases. The CDR3 spans 16 residues. The germline V gene has CDR1 SGHTA and CDR2 FQGTGA. V was cut by 3 bases and J by 7 bases, with 18 bases left in between. CDR3 in amino acids: CASSFKSGAIGGELFF. For the CDR3, the DNA is TGTGCCAGCAGCTTCAAGTCAGGGGCTATTGGCGGGGAGCTGTTTTTT. Full variable domain (remainder filled in from reference TRBV7-3 and TRBJ2-2): GAGVSQTPSNKVTEKGKYVELRCDPISGHTALYWYRQSLGQGPEFLIYFQGTGAADDSGLPNDRFFAVRPEGSVSTLKIQRTERGDSAVYLCASSFKSGAIGGELFFGEGSRLTVL.

The chain recombines TRBV28 with TRBJ2-1; maybe TRBD2 (5 bases). Germline V gives CDR1 MDHEN, CDR2 SYDVKM. The CDR3 runs to 14 residues. With 5 bases removed from V and 12 bases from J, the gap between germline ends came to 20 bases. The CDR3 region has the DNA TGTGCCAGCAGTCCTTCTTTGGCTAGGGCGGGGCAGTTCTTC. It is translated as CASSPSLARAGQFF. The variable domain in full, completed from reference TRBV28 and TRBJ2-1, reads DVKVTQSSRYLVKRTGEKVFLECVQDMDHENMFWYRQDPGLGLRLIYFSYDVKMKEKGDIPEGYSVSREKKERFSLILESASTNQTSMYLCASSPSLARAGQFFGPGTRLTVL.

CDR3 bases: TGTGCCTTAACTTCCTTCAGCACAGATACGCAGTATTTT. It yields the protein CALTSFSTDTQYF. The chain recombines TRBV30 with TRBJ2-3, with D uncertain. CDR1 is GTSNPN and CDR2 is SVGIG in the germline V gene (reference sequence). The length of the CDR3 is 13 residues. Trimming took off 7 bases at V and 0 bases at J, with 11 bases between the two ends.

The chain recombines TRBV5-6 with TRBJ2-7; 9 bases align to TRBD1. This CDR3 region has 17 residues. Germline assignment: CDR1 SGHDT and CDR2 YYEEEE. The ends lost 4 bases at V and 3 bases at J; junction bases unmatched: 14. CDR3 nucleotide sequence: TGTGCCAGCAGCCAGCAGCTATGGGACAGGGTTGACTACGAGCAGTACTTC. It specifies CASSQQLWDRVDYEQYF.

J is TRBJ2-3 and V is TRBV2, with no clear D. Germline CDR1 SNHLY, CDR2 FYNNEI. This CDR3 comprises 14 residues. V lost 6 bases and J lost 0, with 10 bases in between. The CDR3 sequence is CASRTPESTDTQYF. For the CDR3, the DNA is TGTGCCAGCAGGACACCCGAAAGCACAGATACGCAGTATTTT.

The chain combines TRBV4-2 with TRBJ2-5; 9 nucleotides match TRBD2. The CDR3 loop spans 16 amino acids. CDR1 is LGHNA and CDR2 is YNFKEQ in the germline V gene. V lost 0 bases, J lost 2 bases, and 4 bases stayed unmatched. The chain's CDR3 is CASSQDGSGRQETQYF. CDR3 in DNA: TGTGCCAGCAGCCAAGATGGTAGCGGGAGACAAGAGACCCAGTACTTC.

This clone was observed once. J is TRBJ2-7 and V is TRBV2; 11 bases are a match to TRBD1. Germline-derived CDR1 and CDR2 are SNHLY and FYNNEI. The length of the CDR3 is 13 residues. DNA of the CDR3: TGTGTCTTATTGGGACAGGGGGCCTACGAGCAGTACTTC. Translated: CVLLGQGAYEQYF.

This clone was counted a few times. V gene TRBV15 combines with J gene TRBJ2-2; 12 nucleotides agree with TRBD1. Germline V CDR1 and CDR2: LNHNV, YYDKDF (reference sequence). V shed 4 bases and J 4 bases; nucleotides not matched to a gene: 13. The CDR3 is made up of 19 amino acids. The CDR3 spells CATSKFSLGQGAITGELFF. The CDR3 coding sequence is TGTGCCACCAGCAAATTCTCCTTGGGACAGGGGGCCATCACCGGGGAGCTGTTTTTT.

The chain uses TRBV7-2 and TRBJ2-7; the match to TRBD2 covers 7 bases. Germline V CDR1 and CDR2: SGHTA, FQGNSA. This CDR3 is 13 amino acids long. The V and J ends lost 8 bases and 6 bases, in that order; junction bases with no gene match: 10. The CDR3 DNA reads TGTGCCAGCGGCTCAACTAGCGCCCTCGAGCAGTACTTC. Its protein is CASGSTSALEQYF.

The CDR3 loop reads CASNTGGTGGPFYYNEQFF. The CDR3, as DNA: TGTGCCAGCAACACGGGGGGGACAGGGGGCCCATTTTACTACAATGAGCAGTTCTTC. V gene TRBV27 combines with J gene TRBJ2-1; 12 bases line up with TRBD1. The CDR3 contains 19 residues. V gave up 7 bases and J gave up 3 bases; unmatched junction bases: 16. Germline V gene lookup returns CDR1 MNHEY and CDR2 SMNVEV (reference sequence).

The chain combines TRBV6-6 with TRBJ2-2, with D maybe TRBD2 (6 bases). CDR1 is MNHNY and CDR2 is SVGAGI in the germline V gene (reference sequence). Trimming took 1 base from V and 3 from J, leaving 12 bases between them. CDR3 length: 16 residues. The CDR3 is CASSYWRGADTGELFF. The CDR3 nucleotides are TGTGCCAGCAGTTACTGGCGGGGAGCTGACACCGGGGAGCTGTTTTTT.

CDR3 in DNA: TGTGCCTGGACTCCAAAGAGACTAGCGGGAGGGCCGCAATTCTTC. Amino acid sequence: CAWTPKRLAGGPQFF. The rearrangement joins TRBV30 to TRBJ2-1, with 14 nucleotides matching TRBD2. Germline values: CDR1 GTSNPN, CDR2 SVGIG (reference sequence). The trim removed 4 bases at V and 16 bases at J, leaving 15 bases unmatched. The CDR3 is 15 amino acids. Looking up the rest from reference TRBV30 and TRBJ2-1 gives the full variable domain: SQTIHQWPATLVQPVGSPLSLECTVEGTSNPNLYWYRQAAGRGLQLLFYSVGIGQISSEVPQNLSASRPQDRQFILSSKKLLLSDSGFYLCAWTPKRLAGGPQFFGPGTRLTVL.

This rearrangement joins TRBV19 to TRBJ1-5; the D is unclear. Trimming took 7 bases from V and 0 from J, leaving 10 bases between them. The germline gives CDR1 LNHDA, CDR2 SQIVND (reference sequence). This CDR3 has 14 amino acids. DNA of the CDR3: TGTGCCAGTATCTCGACAAGTAGCAATCAGCCCCAGCATTTT. Protein sequence: CASISTSSNQPQHF.

The rearrangement links TRBV14 to TRBJ2-1; 12 bases line up with TRBD2. The trim removed 0 bases at V and 7 bases at J, leaving 7 bases unmatched. This CDR3 is built from 17 residues. The V gene's germline CDR1 is SGHDN and CDR2 FVKESK. The CDR3 here is CASSQDFGLAGRNEQFF. The CDR3 DNA is TGTGCCAGCAGCCAAGATTTTGGACTAGCGGGGCGGAATGAGCAGTTCTTC.

This chain links TRBV10-3 with TRBJ1-1, with TRBD1 matching 7 bases. The V gene's germline CDR1 is ENHRY and CDR2 SYGVKD. Unmatched junction bases numbered 12, after V lost 6 bases and J lost 2 bases. This CDR3 spans 16 amino acids. CDR3 residues: CAISISPGTANTEAFF. CDR3 bases: TGTGCCATCAGCATTTCACCCGGGACAGCTAACACTGAAGCTTTCTTT.

The rearrangement uses TRBV7-2 and TRBJ2-2; D gene ambiguous. Germline lookup yields CDR1 SGHTA and CDR2 FQGNSA. V was pared by 5 bases and J by 1 base, with 11 bases between. The length of the CDR3 is 15 residues. CDR3 DNA sequence: TGTGCCAGCAGCCCAAATTGGCTGAACACCGGGGAGCTGTTTTTT. Residues: CASSPNWLNTGELFF.